Listed below are T cell receptor beta chains from one sample, sequenced in a study of PD-1 blockade in classical Hodgkin lymphoma. TCRdb's copy holds only in-frame clones and misses some; the assay was immunoSEQ multiplex PCR. The sample includes 84,000 or so clones, over 90% seen only once; the top ten take 2.6%. Here the sequenced sample was peripheral blood mononuclear cells (PBMCs), taken before the second cycle of nivolumab. The receptors were gathered from a human donor with classical Hodgkin lymphoma. Both conserved end residues are part of each CDR3. Fields, in order: CDR3 length, clone size, J gene, V gene, D gene, CDR3 protein, CDR3 DNA. A D gene is named only where the DNA matches it firmly. Not every row has a clone size; where given, it reads once, few, many or a size class.

15,.,TRBJ1-1,TRBV11-2,.,CASSPPLVGGTEAFF,TGTGCCAGCAGCCCCCCCCTCGTGGGAGGGACTGAAGCTTTCTTT
13,once,TRBJ1-5,TRBV19,.,CASSTGPGQPQHF,TGTGCCAGTAGTACGGGTCCAGGTCAGCCCCAGCATTTT
13,.,TRBJ1-2,TRBV7-6,.,CASSLAQGYGYTF,TGTGCCAGCAGCTTAGCGCAGGGCTATGGCTACACCTTC
16,.,TRBJ1-3,TRBV15,.,CATSRDYAHPKNTIYF,TGTGCCACCAGCAGAGATTACGCCCACCCTAAAAACACCATATATTTT
15,.,TRBJ2-5,TRBV19,.,CASSIWTAHQETQYF,TGTGCCAGTAGTATTTGGACAGCCCATCAAGAGACCCAGTACTTC
14,.,TRBJ1-1,TRBV19,TRBD1,CASSARQGTSEAFF,TGTGCCAGTAGTGCCAGACAGGGAACGAGTGAAGCTTTCTTT
13,.,TRBJ1-2,TRBV7-9,.,CASSWVSSYGYTF,TGTGCCAGCAGCTGGGTATCCAGCTATGGCTACACCTTC
15,.,TRBJ2-7,TRBV9,TRBD2,CASSPLTSGMAGQYF,TGTGCCAGCAGCCCATTGACTAGCGGGATGGCCGGGCAGTACTTC
15,.,TRBJ1-1,TRBV14,.,CASSQGVRMNTEAFF,TGTGCCAGCAGCCAGGGGGTTAGGATGAACACTGAAGCTTTCTTT
13,.,TRBJ1-1,TRBV30,.,CAWRRQINTEAFF,TGTGCCTGGAGGAGACAAATAAACACTGAAGCTTTCTTT
16,.,TRBJ1-3,TRBV10-3,.,CAISEGTVGPGNTIYF,TGTGCCATCAGTGAGGGGACCGTAGGTCCTGGAAACACCATATATTTT
16,once,TRBJ1-1,TRBV18,.,CASSPQHFAMNTEAFF,TGTGCCAGCTCACCGCAACACTTTGCTATGAACACTGAAGCTTTCTTT
13,.,TRBJ2-4,TRBV2,.,CASSEGGGNIQYF,TGTGCCAGCAGTGAAGGAGGGGGTAACATTCAGTACTTC
13,.,TRBJ1-1,TRBV28,TRBD1,CASIRPQGNQAFF,TGTGCCAGCATTCGGCCACAGGGGAACCAAGCTTTCTTT
15,.,TRBJ1-3,TRBV5-1,.,CASTLEAGSGNTIYF,TGCGCCAGCACCCTGGAAGCGGGGTCGGGAAACACCATATATTTT
14,.,TRBJ2-2,TRBV7-7,.,CASSPSFNTGELFF,TGTGCCAGCAGCCCCAGCTTTAACACCGGGGAGCTGTTTTTT
13,.,TRBJ1-5,TRBV30,.,CAWSPGTDQPQHF,TGTGCCTGGAGTCCCGGGACCGATCAGCCCCAGCATTTT
15,.,TRBJ1-5,TRBV28,TRBD1,CASSLFKTGVQPQHF,TGTGCCAGCAGTTTATTTAAGACAGGGGTTCAGCCCCAGCATTTT
15,.,TRBJ1-4,TRBV5-4,.,CASSLERTGDEKLFF,TGTGCCAGCAGCTTGGAGAGGACCGGAGATGAAAAACTGTTTTTT
16,few,TRBJ1-6,TRBV30,TRBD1,CASATGAGSYNSPLHF,TGTGCCTCGGCGACAGGGGCAGGCTCCTATAATTCACCCCTCCACTTT
13,.,TRBJ1-5,TRBV19,.,CASSSAVSQPQHF,TGTGCCAGTAGTTCAGCGGTAAGTCAGCCCCAGCATTTT
14,.,TRBJ2-5,TRBV28,.,CASSFLLNQETQYF,TGTGCCAGCAGTTTTTTACTCAACCAAGAGACCCAGTACTTC
15,.,TRBJ1-5,TRBV11-2,.,CASSLGNRSNQPQHF,TGTGCCAGCAGCTTAGGAAACAGGAGCAATCAGCCCCAGCATTTT
15,.,TRBJ2-3,TRBV7-9,TRBD2,CASTKTSGRTDTQYF,TGTGCCAGCACCAAGACTAGCGGACGCACAGATACGCAGTATTTT
15,.,TRBJ2-5,TRBV5-1,.,CASSLAGGGQETQYF,TGCGCCAGCAGCTTGGCCGGAGGGGGCCAAGAGACCCAGTACTTC
20,.,TRBJ2-1,TRBV2,TRBD2,CASREDEGLAGGPGNNEQFF,TGTGCCAGCAGGGAAGACGAGGGACTAGCGGGAGGGCCCGGGAACAATGAGCAGTTCTTC
15,.,TRBJ2-1,TRBV2,.,CAIGAGQIAPGEQFF,TGTGCCATCGGAGCGGGTCAGATTGCACCAGGTGAGCAGTTCTTC
13,.,TRBJ1-6,TRBV30,.,CAWSVGDNSPLHF,TGTGCCTGGAGTGTAGGGGATAATTCACCCCTCCACTTT
14,.,TRBJ2-1,TRBV10-1,.,CASSESGGTDEQFF,TGCGCCAGCAGTGAGTCTGGCGGGACAGACGAGCAGTTCTTC
12,.,TRBJ1-5,TRBV5-4,.,CASSVRGRPQHF,TGTGCCAGCAGCGTGCGGGGGAGGCCCCAGCATTTT
15,.,TRBJ1-1,TRBV7-6,.,CASSSRTMMNTEAFF,TGTGCCAGCAGCTCCCGTACGATGATGAACACTGAAGCTTTCTTT